This record looks at one T cell receptor beta chain sequence and its context. The record originates from a study of sequential checkpoint blockade in melanoma. This table comes from immunoSEQ multiplex PCR, and its TCRdb copy is limited to in-frame clones, with some not included. The sample consists of approximately 11,000 clones, roughly two thirds of them appearing once. The CDR3 runs to 15 residues. V lost 0 bases to trimming and J lost 6 bases; unmatched junction nucleotides: 4. Germline CDR1 and CDR2: SGDLS and YYNGEE. As for treatment: randomized to nivolumab then ipilimumab (arm A) or the reverse (arm B). DNA-damaging chemotherapy had not been given to any patient beforehand. PBMC sorting kept live CD3+CD8+ cells without CD19 or CD56.

The chain has TRBV9 and TRBJ2-1, with 9 bases matching TRBD2. The sequence was obtained from a human donor with melanoma. Specimen: CD8+ T cells sorted from blood (inferred from file names), collected from a patient given nivolumab and ipilimumab in sequence. CDR3 loop: CASSVGGGASNEQFF. The CDR3 nucleotides are TGTGCCAGCAGCGTAGGCGGGGGGGCGTCCAATGAGCAGTTCTTC.